This T cell receptor (beta chain) was captured in a study of human T cells and chemical hapten exposure. Overall study results and limits: Following DPC sensitization, TCRs present above 1 in 1000 frequency showed no change.

CDR1 is MNHEY, CDR2 SVGAGI, per germline. V dropped 6 bases and J dropped 16 bases, with 16 bases sitting between them. The CDR3 has 12 amino acids. The study used a library that attached unique molecular identifiers to individual cDNA molecules. TCRdb reprocessed the RACE reads via MiXCR and lists one record per CDR3 protein. The profile shows about 120,000 distinct CDR3 sequences, 12% to 15% of them singletons. Time point specified: patch test 1, 2 weeks after DPC sensitization. Treatment noted: therapeutic diphenylcyclopropenone sensitization with weekly scalp DPC. On this clonotype: Its antigen is currently unknown.

The receptor was isolated from a man between 18 and 35 years old with alopecia areata. Some clones in this sample may be carry-over from other donors' samples. The material sequenced was whole blood, taken in connection with sensitization to the hapten diphenylcyclopropenone (DPC). J is TRBJ1-6 and V is TRBV6-5; D is perhaps TRBD1 (5 bases). The CDR3 loop is CASRSPGTELHF. The DNA for the CDR3 is TGTGCCAGCAGGTCTCCCGGGACGGAACTCCACTTT.